One and the same sample provided the 5 T cell receptor beta chains below, sequenced in a study of T cell changes during pregnancy in multiple sclerosis. Clones were read by immunoSEQ multiplex PCR, and TCRdb kept only the in-frame ones, dropping some. Of about 22,000 clones listed, roughly nine tenths are singletons. The input for sequencing was CD4+ T cells from peripheral blood mononuclear cells, taken after pregnancy. The receptors were sampled from a female donor in good health, enrolled as a control in a pregnancy study.

Remarks on this clone: At one end the junction does not follow the germline gene, possibly because of a read error. The chain couples TRBV7-7 to TRBJ2-3, with 9 bases aligning to TRBD1. The CDR3 sequence is 15 residues long. Germline V gene sequence: CDR1 SSHAT, CDR2 FNYEAQ (reference sequence). CDR3 sequence reads: CASSPGQGSTDTQYF. The CDR3 nucleotides are TGTGCTAGCAGCCCGGGACAGGGTAGCACAGATACGCAGTATTTT. Filled out from reference TRBV7-7 and TRBJ2-3, the complete variable domain reads GAGVSQSPRYKVTKRGQDVTLRCDPISSHATLYWYQQALGQGPEFLTYFNYEAQPDKSGLPSDRFSAERPEGSISTLTIQRTEQRDSAMYRCASSPGQGSTDTQYFGPGTRLTVL.

This clone was found once. V is TRBV6-5 and J is TRBJ2-7; 13 bases match TRBD2. The CDR3 runs 15 residues. J lost 2 bases, V lost 7 bases, and 5 bases had no gene match. Germline V gene data show CDR1 as MNHEY and CDR2 as SVGAGI. CDR3 sequence (DNA): TGTGCCAGCACCTGGACTAGCGGGAGACCCTACGAGCAGTACTTC. Amino acid sequence: CASTWTSGRPYEQYF.

The chain employs TRBV7-3 and TRBJ2-1; 8 nucleotides align to TRBD1. CDR3 length: 16 residues. Trimming took 5 bases from V and 6 from J; bases not matched to a gene: 12. CDR1 and CDR2 (germline): SGHTA, FQGTGA. The CDR3 sequence: CASSPLGGTGANEQFF. CDR3 DNA: TGTGCCAGCAGCCCGCTTGGGGGGACAGGCGCCAATGAGCAGTTCTTC.

The chain links TRBV11-2 to TRBJ2-1; 8 nucleotides align to TRBD1. V shed 5 bases, J shed 7 bases, and the junction held 10 bases outside the gene matches. The germline V gene has CDR1 SGHAT and CDR2 FQNNGV. The CDR3 sequence is 15 residues long. The CDR3 region is CASSHRDRKGNEQFF. Here the CDR3 DNA reads TGTGCCAGCAGCCACCGGGACAGGAAGGGAAATGAGCAGTTCTTC.

The chain couples TRBV27 to TRBJ1-2, with a tentative D call TRBD1 (5 bases). Deletions cut 0 bases from V and 7 bases from J, with 15 bases between. The germline V gene has CDR1 MNHEY and CDR2 SMNVEV (reference sequence). CDR3 length equals 15 residues. This CDR3 reads CASSLSGVPLLGYTF. The CDR3 nucleotides are TGTGCCAGCAGTTTATCAGGGGTTCCCTTGCTTGGCTACACCTTC.